This T cell receptor beta chain was documented in a study of T cell responses to AZD1222 COVID-19 vaccine. At the level of the study: Second-dose intervals of approximately 4 or approximately 12 weeks were pooled.

Germline CDR1 is LNHDA and CDR2 is SQIVND (reference sequence). V was cut by 4 bases and J by 8 bases, with 12 bases left in between. There are 14 residues in the CDR3. Study results and limitations: The donor group comprised mostly white British people and more females; the analysis possibly underestimated clonal diversity. Spike-specific TCR depth and breadth grew after two AZD1222 doses.

This clone was observed a handful of times. Its antigen is unknown. The protocol was immunoSEQ multiplex PCR, while the TCRdb copy is restricted to in-frame clones and leaves out a portion. Of around 94,000 clones in the sample, about 85% were seen once. The chain joins TRBV19 to TRBJ1-6; tentatively, D is TRBD1 (5 bases). Sequencing used peripheral blood, obtained on day 0 of AZD1222 vaccination. This sequence was found in an adult in good health. CDR3 loop: CASSTTKGDSPLHF. The CDR3 DNA reads as TGTGCCAGTAGTACAACGAAAGGGGATTCACCCCTCCACTTT.